Listed here are 31 T cell receptor beta chains from one sample, sequenced in a study of Ad26.COV2.S vaccination and SARS-CoV-2 variants. As to treatment: some 20 received Ad26.COV2.S at low or high dose, single or two shots; about 5 received placebo; per-sample allocation not given. Material that was analyzed had been drawn on day 63 after the first vaccine or placebo injection. Clones were sequenced by immunoSEQ multiplex PCR, and TCRdb holds only the in-frame ones, with some missing. The sample yields hundreds of thousands of clones, about 89% seen once. Material: peripheral blood, obtained in a trial of Ad26.COV2.S vaccine versus placebo. Source of these receptors: a person aged 18-60 years who received the Ad26.COV2.S COVID-19 vaccine or a placebo.

This sequence joins TRBV21-1 and TRBJ1-4; TRBD1 is the table's D call and was not checked against the DNA. TRBV21-1 is noted as a pseudogene. The CDR3 covers 15 residues. CDR3 loop: CASTVETGPSEKLFF. Here the CDR3 DNA reads TGTGCCAGCACAGTGGAGACAGGACCGTCTGAAAAACTGTTTTTT.

The chain combines TRBV19 with TRBJ2-3, with TRBD2 matching over 8 bases. Germline CDR1 LNHDA, CDR2 SQIVND (reference sequence). The length of the CDR3 is 14 residues. The V gene end was trimmed by 7 bases and the J gene end by 4 bases; junction bases not matched to a gene: 7. The DNA of the CDR3 is TGTGCCAGTACACGGGAGGGCCGGGCAGATACGCAGTATTTT. It translates to CASTREGRADTQYF.

CDR3 coding DNA: TGCGCCAGGACCCAGGGGAGGAATCAGCCCCAGCATTTT. Its protein product is CARTQGRNQPQHF. The chain links TRBV10-1 to TRBJ1-5, with D maybe TRBD1 (6 bases). V dropped 9 bases and J dropped 4 bases, with 13 bases sitting between them. Germline lookup yields CDR1 WNHNN and CDR2 SYGVQD (reference sequence). This CDR3 region has 13 residues.

The chain employs TRBV11-2 and TRBJ2-2; 15 bases are shared with TRBD2. Trimming at V came to 4 bases and at J to 4 bases, leaving 7 bases not matched to a gene. The CDR3 extends over 18 amino acids. Germline CDR1 is SGHAT and CDR2 is FQNNGV. The CDR3 sequence: CASSSPGLAGGPTGELFF. DNA of the CDR3: TGTGCCAGCAGCTCTCCGGGACTAGCGGGGGGCCCCACCGGGGAGCTGTTTTTT.

J is TRBJ2-7 and V is TRBV7-9; D is unclear. The CDR3 sequence is 13 residues long. Germline V gives CDR1 SEHNR, CDR2 FQNEAQ (reference sequence). With 2 bases removed from V and 6 bases from J, the gap between germline ends came to 11 bases. CDR3 nucleotide sequence: TGTGCCAGCAGCTTAATACCAGGATCCGAGCAGTACTTC. Amino acids: CASSLIPGSEQYF. The full variable domain, with the rest looked up from reference TRBV7-9 and TRBJ2-7, is DTGVSQNPRHKITKRGQNVTFRCDPISEHNRLYWYRQTLGQGPEFLTYFQNEAQLEKSRLLSDRFSAERPKGSFSTLEIQRTEQGDSAMYLCASSLIPGSEQYFGPGTRLTVT.

The chain employs TRBV5-1 and TRBJ2-1; D gene unclear. The V end lost 0 bases, the J end lost 2 bases, and 6 bases lay between the germline ends. The CDR3 has 14 amino acids. Germline V CDR1 and CDR2: SGHRS, YFSETQ. In DNA form, the CDR3 reads TGCGCCAGCAGCTTGGGAGTTGCCTACAATGAGCAGTTCTTC. Encoded protein: CASSLGVAYNEQFF.

Only one count was recorded for this clone. The chain couples TRBV5-1 to TRBJ1-2; D is unclear. The CDR3 spans 15 residues. The germline V gene encodes CDR1 SGHRS and CDR2 YFSETQ. V shed 0 bases and J shed 2 bases, with 11 bases lying between them. CDR3 protein: CASSLAAQANYGYTF. The CDR3 DNA is TGCGCCAGCAGCTTGGCGGCGCAGGCGAACTATGGCTACACCTTC. Full variable domain (missing parts from reference TRBV5-1 and TRBJ1-2): KAGVTQTPRYLIKTRGQQVTLSCSPISGHRSVSWYQQTPGQGLQFLFEYFSETQRNKGNFPGRFSGRQFSNSRSEMNVSTLELGDSALYLCASSLAAQANYGYTFGSGTRLTVV.

The chain uses TRBV27 and TRBJ2-5, with 11 positions matching TRBD2. Germline loops: CDR1 MNHEY, CDR2 SMNVEV (reference sequence). This CDR3 contains 15 residues. The J segment lost 3 bases and the V segment lost 5 bases, leaving 5 bases of the junction unmatched. CDR3 loop: CASSPGTSGKETQYF. In nucleotides, the CDR3 is TGTGCCAGCAGTCCAGGGACTAGCGGAAAAGAGACCCAGTACTTC.

The rearrangement links TRBV5-1 to TRBJ1-1; 9 nucleotides line up with TRBD1. This CDR3 comprises 15 residues. After removal of 4 bases from V and 6 bases from J, the junction contained 10 bases not matched to a gene. Per the germline V gene, CDR1 is SGHRS and CDR2 is YFSETQ. The CDR3 DNA is TGCGCCAGCAGCCGCCGGGACAGGGACGGCGCTGAAGCTTTCTTT. This translates into CASSRRDRDGAEAFF. Together with reference TRBV5-1 and TRBJ1-1, the CDR3 gives the full variable domain: KAGVTQTPRYLIKTRGQQVTLSCSPISGHRSVSWYQQTPGQGLQFLFEYFSETQRNKGNFPGRFSGRQFSNSRSEMNVSTLELGDSALYLCASSRRDRDGAEAFFGQGTRLTVV.

The chain carries TRBV19 and TRBJ1-2, with 7 bases lining up with TRBD1. CDR3 length equals 17 residues. V lost 0 bases and J lost 4; bases outside the gene matches: 11. CDR1 and CDR2 from the germline V gene are LNHDA and SQIVND (reference sequence). CDR3 amino acids: CASSIDSGTAAGYGYTF. As DNA, the CDR3 is TGTGCCAGTAGTATAGATAGCGGGACAGCCGCGGGCTATGGCTACACCTTC.

J is TRBJ1-5 and V is TRBV19; 7 bases align to TRBD1. Germline V gene sequence: CDR1 LNHDA, CDR2 SQIVND (reference sequence). There are 16 residues in the CDR3. J gave up 5 bases and V 5 bases, and 12 bases lay outside the gene matches. CDR3 residues: CASSLTGAVGHQPQHF. CDR3 sequence (DNA): TGTGCCAGTAGTCTCACAGGGGCGGTGGGTCATCAGCCCCAGCATTTT.

Worth noting for this clone: The same CDR3 arises from other DNA sequences in this sample as well. The J gene is TRBJ2-7, the V gene TRBV7-2; D not resolved. V was trimmed by 5 bases and J by 4 bases, leaving 6 bases between them. CDR1 and CDR2 (germline): SGHTA, FQGNSA. The CDR3 has 11 amino acids. The DNA for the CDR3 is TGTGCCAGCAGCCCTGCTTACGAGCAGTACTTC. As protein: CASSPAYEQYF.

This chain connects TRBV7-8 to TRBJ1-5; D gene ambiguous. Germline values: CDR1 SGHVS, CDR2 FQNEAQ. V lost 1 base, J lost 1 base, and 8 bases lay in between. The CDR3 spans 15 residues. CDR3 amino acids: CASSLVEGSNQPQHF. CDR3 nucleotides: TGTGCCAGCAGCTTAGTGGAAGGGAGCAATCAGCCCCAGCATTTT.

This chain links TRBV3-1 (or the pseudogene TRBV3-2) with TRBJ2-1; 9 positions agree with TRBD1. J lost 9 bases, V lost 2 bases, and 11 bases had no gene match. This CDR3 region has 16 residues. CDR1 is LGHDT and CDR2 is YNNKEL in the germline V gene (reference sequence). The CDR3 loop reads CASSQNGGTGLPEQFF. CDR3 coding DNA: TGTGCCAGCAGCCAAAATGGCGGGACAGGGTTACCTGAGCAGTTCTTC.

This clone came up once. This sequence joins TRBV4-2 and TRBJ2-5; D remains unclear. Germline V gives CDR1 LGHNA, CDR2 YNFKEQ. The CDR3 spans 13 residues. V lost 0 bases to trimming and J lost 4 bases, with 6 bases between them. CDR3 region: CASSQERGETQYF. In nucleotides, the CDR3 is TGTGCCAGCAGCCAAGAAAGAGGAGAGACCCAGTACTTC.

The gene calls are TRBV3-1 (or the pseudogene TRBV3-2) and TRBJ1-2; the match to TRBD1 covers 8 bases. With V trimmed by 4 bases and J by 7 bases, 11 bases remained unmatched. Germline V gives CDR1 LGHDT, CDR2 YNNKEL (reference sequence). The CDR3 is 15 amino acids. This CDR3 is CASSPNDRGSSGYTF. The DNA for the CDR3 is TGTGCCAGCAGCCCCAACGACAGGGGTTCGAGTGGCTACACCTTC.

This chain links TRBV18 with TRBJ1-4; D possibly corresponds to TRBD1 (6 bases). This CDR3 region has 14 residues. V was pared by 1 base and J by 8 bases, with 11 bases between. CDR1 and CDR2 from the germline V gene are KGHSH and LQKENI. CDR3 in amino acids: CASSPRWGQEKLFF. As DNA, the CDR3 is TGTGCCAGCTCACCACGCTGGGGGCAGGAAAAACTGTTTTTT.

J is TRBJ1-4 and V is TRBV6-5; 11 bases line up with TRBD1. In germline, CDR1 is MNHEY, CDR2 SVGAGI. J gave up 8 bases and V 6 bases, and 8 bases lay outside the gene matches. This CDR3 spans 15 amino acids. In DNA, the CDR3 is TGTGCCAGCAGACCCCGGACAGGGGGCTTAGAAAAACTGTTTTTT. Amino acids: CASRPRTGGLEKLFF.

In this sample, this clone turned up once. The chain couples TRBV25-1 to TRBJ1-1; D is perhaps TRBD1 (5 bases). V lost 5 bases, J lost 4 bases, and 11 bases lay in between. Per germline, CDR1 MGHDK and CDR2 SYGVNS. The CDR3 contains 13 residues. The CDR3 bases are TGTGCCAGCAGTCAGGGCGGCGGCACTGAAGCTTTCTTT. Translating gives CASSQGGGTEAFF.

This rearrangement joins TRBV6-2 or TRBV6-3 to TRBJ2-3; a possible D gene is TRBD1 (5 bases). This CDR3 contains 14 residues. V lost 6 bases to trimming and J lost 5 bases, with 15 bases between them. Germline V gene sequence: CDR1 MNHEY, CDR2 SVGEGT. CDR3 bases: TGTGCCAGCAGCCGTCGACAGCCCGAAGATACGCAGTATTTT. The encoded protein is CASSRRQPEDTQYF.

This chain links TRBV6-5 with TRBJ1-1; TRBD1 is a possible D gene (5 bases). CDR1 is MNHEY, CDR2 SVGAGI, per germline. The CDR3 sequence is 13 residues long. Trimming removed 7 bases at V and 0 bases at J, with 9 bases between. In nucleotides, the CDR3 is TGTGCCAGCACTGGGACCCTGAACACTGAAGCTTTCTTT. Translation gives CASTGTLNTEAFF.

For the CDR3, the DNA is TGTGCCAGCAGCTCAGACCCGGACGGCATGGGGCAGTGGGAGTTCTTC. Residues: CASSSDPDGMGQWEFF. V gene TRBV7-9 combines with J gene TRBJ2-1; tentatively, D is TRBD1 (5 bases). Germline CDR1 SEHNR, CDR2 FQNEAQ (reference sequence). Between the trimmed V and J ends, which lost 4 bases and 14 bases, there was a span of 27 bases. The length of the CDR3 is 16 residues.

In its sample, this clone was seen once. This chain links TRBV5-6 with TRBJ1-1; tentatively, D is TRBD1 (6 bases). The V end was cut by 3 bases, the J end by 1 base, with 13 bases between. Germline V gene data show CDR1 as SGHDT and CDR2 as YYEEEE. The CDR3 is 15 amino acids. CDR3 bases: TGTGCCAGCAGCTGGGGGCCTACGCCGAACACTGAAGCTTTCTTT. Protein sequence: CASSWGPTPNTEAFF.

V is TRBV21-1 and J is TRBJ1-5; the DNA was not used to check the table's D call, TRBD1. TRBV21-1 is listed as a pseudogene. The CDR3 is 18 amino acids. CDR3 DNA: TGTGCCAGCAGTACCCCGGGACAGGGGATGTATGGCAATCAGCCCCAGCATTTT. Amino acids: CASSTPGQGMYGNQPQHF.

This clone was found a few times. Other DNA variants within this sample encode the same CDR3. This sequence joins TRBV19 and TRBJ1-5; 10 bases line up with TRBD1. The CDR3 sequence is 14 residues long. Germline V gives CDR1 LNHDA, CDR2 SQIVND (reference sequence). With V trimmed by 5 bases and J by 2 bases, 0 bases remained unmatched. The CDR3 coding sequence is TGTGCCAGTAGTGGGACAGGGGGCAATCAGCCCCAGCATTTT. It codes for CASSGTGGNQPQHF.

The chain is built from TRBV10-2 and TRBJ2-6, with TRBD1 as a possible D gene (6 bases). Germline V gene data show CDR1 as WSHSY and CDR2 as SAAADI. The germline V and J ends were trimmed by 6 bases and 1 base, with 7 bases remaining between them. There are 14 residues in the CDR3. Here the CDR3 reads CASRDRSGANVLTF. DNA for the CDR3: TGCGCCAGCAGGGACAGATCTGGGGCCAACGTCCTGACTTTC.

The V gene is TRBV7-2, the J gene TRBJ1-2, with 10 bases fitting TRBD1. The CDR3 loop spans 13 amino acids. After removal of 4 bases from V and 8 bases from J, the junction contained 4 bases not matched to a gene. The germline CDR1 and CDR2 sequences are SGHTA and FQGNSA. CDR3: CASSSGQGGGYTF. In nucleotides, the CDR3 is TGTGCCAGCAGCTCAGGACAGGGGGGAGGCTACACCTTC.

This clone was observed a few times. This chain links TRBV7-8 with TRBJ2-7, with D possibly matching TRBD1 (5 bases). The CDR3 is 14 amino acids. Germline loops: CDR1 SGHVS, CDR2 FQNEAQ. V gave up 7 bases and J gave up 4 bases, with 17 bases separating them. CDR3 DNA: TGTGCCAGCACCAGAGCAGGGTCCCCTTACGAGCAGTACTTC. Its protein is CASTRAGSPYEQYF.

This clone was seen just once. The genes are TRBV9 and TRBJ1-2, with TRBD1 matching over 10 bases. CDR1 is SGDLS, CDR2 YYNGEE, per germline. V lost 3 bases to trimming and J lost 11 bases; unmatched junction nucleotides: 4. CDR3 length equals 12 residues. The CDR3, as DNA: TGTGCCAGCAGCGGGACAGGGGGATTGTACACCTTC. Protein product: CASSGTGGLYTF.

This chain links TRBV24-1 with TRBJ2-5; D possibly corresponds to TRBD1 (6 bases). Per the germline V gene, CDR1 is KGHDR and CDR2 is SFDVKD. The CDR3 is 16 amino acids. V dropped 5 bases and J dropped 2 bases, with 17 bases sitting between them. CDR3 residues: CATSVGGRGPQETQYF. The DNA of the CDR3 is TGTGCCACCAGTGTAGGAGGCAGGGGCCCGCAAGAGACCCAGTACTTC.

V and J are TRBV5-1 and TRBJ2-7; 8 nucleotides align to TRBD1. Germline assignment: CDR1 SGHRS and CDR2 YFSETQ. The CDR3 loop spans 16 amino acids. The V and J ends lost 0 bases and 3 bases, in that order; junction bases with no gene match: 8. The CDR3 DNA is TGCGCCAGCAGCTTGGGAGGGGCAGGGGGCCTCTACGAGCAGTACTTC. It codes for CASSLGGAGGLYEQYF.